These T cell receptor beta chains were read from a single sample in a study of T cells in Graves' hyperthyroidism and ophthalmopathy. MiXCR, applied by TCRdb to the multiplex PCR reads, yields one record per CDR3 protein. Of 300,000 to 400,000 distinct CDR3 sequences listed, around 14% are singletons. What was sequenced was blood. The source of these receptors is a woman aged 25 to 39 with Graves' hyperthyroidism. Each CDR3 is given with its conserved first and last residue. Fields, in order: V gene, J gene, clone size, D gene, CDR3 protein, CDR3 DNA. D genes are given only for firm matches. Size values are once, few and many counts, or a class for expanded clones, and some rows have none.

>TRBV14|TRBJ2-5|many|-
CASSQNRQETQYF
TGTGCCAGCAGCCAAAACAGACAAGAGACCCAGTACTTC
>TRBV20-1|TRBJ1-5|many|-
CSARPPEGQGQPQHF
TGCAGTGCTAGGCCCCCGGAGGGGCAAGGTCAGCCCCAGCATTTT
>TRBV20-1|TRBJ2-1|many|-
CSARGPYGDEQFF
TGCAGTGCTAGGGGTCCTTACGGCGATGAGCAGTTCTTC
>TRBV30|TRBJ1-4|many|-
CAWSRTLGEKLFF
TGTGCCTGGAGTCGGACCCTCGGGGAAAAACTGTTTTTT
>TRBV6-1|TRBJ2-1|-|-
CASSEESVVQNEQFF
TGTGCCAGCAGTGAAGAGTCGGTAGTTCAGAATGAGCAGTTCTTC
>TRBV20-1|TRBJ2-1|many|TRBD1
CSAVTGSGPASSYNEQFF
TGCAGTGCTGTGACAGGGAGCGGACCGGCGAGCTCCTACAATGAGCAGTTCTTC
>TRBV28|TRBJ2-7|many|-
CASSLRASYEQYF
TGTGCCAGCAGTTTAAGGGCTAGCTACGAGCAGTACTTC
>TRBV7-9|TRBJ2-2|many|-
CASSRNAVETGELFF
TGTGCCAGCAGCCGGAACGCCGTTGAGACCGGGGAGCTGTTTTTT
>TRBV5-6|TRBJ2-3|-|TRBD2
CASSLGLAGFMGTDTQYF
TGTGCCAGCAGCTTGGGGCTAGCGGGATTCATGGGCACAGATACGCAGTATTTT
>TRBV5-8|TRBJ2-2|many|-
CASSRGLSTGELFF
TGTGCCAGCAGCCGCGGCCTGAGTACCGGGGAGCTGTTTTTT